The 8 T cell receptor beta chains given below trace back to one sample, sequenced in a study of CD8 T cells in ankylosing spondylitis. MiXCR, applied by TCRdb to the 5' RACE reads, yields one record per CDR3 protein. The table includes a few hundred thousand distinct CDR3 sequences, roughly 20% detected once. The sequencing sample was made of blood, either unsorted or a sorted T cell fraction (not recorded which). The receptors were gathered from a male donor with ankylosing spondylitis or in good health (not recorded which).

This clonotype has only a few counts. The V call is TRBV5-1, the J call TRBJ2-2; D remains ambiguous. The CDR3 covers 16 residues. The V end lost 0 bases, the J end lost 0 bases, and 9 bases lay between the germline ends. Germline V CDR1 and CDR2: SGHRS, YFSETQ. CDR3 sequence reads: CASSLVSPANTGELFF. CDR3 DNA sequence: TGCGCCAGCAGCTTGGTCAGTCCCGCGAACACCGGGGAGCTGTTTTTT.

Only a few counts were recorded for this clonotype. The V and J genes are TRBV4-1 and TRBJ2-2; D uncertain. This CDR3 spans 16 amino acids. With 0 bases removed from V and 0 bases from J, the gap between germline ends came to 8 bases. Germline-derived CDR1 and CDR2 are MGHRA and YSYEKL. CDR3 coding DNA: TGCGCCAGCAGCCAAGAGATCCAGGCGAACACCGGGGAGCTGTTTTTT. Amino acid sequence: CASSQEIQANTGELFF.

The chain links TRBV20-1 to TRBJ2-3; 12 nucleotides align to TRBD2. The CDR3 has 14 residues. With 6 bases clipped from V and 3 bases from J, the junction kept 4 bases outside the gene matches. In germline, CDR1 is DFQATT, CDR2 SNEGSKA (reference sequence). The CDR3 reads CSAHGLAGTDTQYF. CDR3 coding DNA: TGCAGTGCCCACGGACTAGCGGGGACAGATACGCAGTATTTT.

This chain links TRBV6-1 with TRBJ2-1; tentatively, D is TRBD1 or TRBD2 (6 bases each). The CDR3 covers 15 residues. V lost 1 base to trimming and J lost 6 bases, with 13 bases between them. The germline gives CDR1 MNHNS, CDR2 SASEGT. In nucleotides, the CDR3 is TGTGCCAGCAGTGAAGGCCCGGGGGCGGTCAATGAGCAGTTCTTC. Its translation is CASSEGPGAVNEQFF.

This clonotype showed up just a few times. This chain connects TRBV12-3 or TRBV12-4 to TRBJ2-1, with D perhaps being TRBD1 or TRBD2 (5 bases each). The CDR3 has 15 residues. Between the trimmed V and J ends, which lost 9 bases and 5 bases, there was a span of 20 bases. CDR3 in amino acids: CASTLRILGDNEQFF. The CDR3 nucleotides are TGTGCCAGTACTTTGAGAATTTTGGGGGACAATGAGCAGTTCTTC.

This clonotype was observed a few times. V is TRBV9 and J is TRBJ2-5; TRBD2 might be the D (5 bases). V gave up 0 bases and J gave up 5 bases, with 8 bases separating them. The CDR3 is 13 residues long. Germline V gene sequence: CDR1 SGDLS, CDR2 YYNGEE. CDR3 sequence: CASSVASGETQYF. The DNA of the CDR3 is TGTGCCAGCAGCGTAGCGTCGGGGGAGACCCAGTACTTC.

The chain carries TRBV5-1 and TRBJ2-1; D might be TRBD1 (5 bases). Trimming left V 2 bases short and J 8 bases short, with 17 bases between. This CDR3 comprises 15 residues. From germline, CDR1 is SGHRS and CDR2 YFSETQ. The CDR3 DNA follows: TGCGCCAGCAGCTTTGCCAGGGTTGTGTTGGATGAGCAGTTCTTC. Its translation: CASSFARVVLDEQFF.

As to this clonotype: One end of the junction fails to match germline, which may point to a read error. The rearrangement uses TRBV28 and TRBJ2-3; the D gene is possibly TRBD1 (5 bases). The germline V gene has CDR1 MDHEN and CDR2 SYDVKM. The CDR3 has 15 residues. This chain's CDR3 is CASRPQGTLTDAQYF. CDR3 DNA sequence: TGTGCCAGCAGGCCCCAGGGCACCCTCACAGATGCGCAGTATTTT.